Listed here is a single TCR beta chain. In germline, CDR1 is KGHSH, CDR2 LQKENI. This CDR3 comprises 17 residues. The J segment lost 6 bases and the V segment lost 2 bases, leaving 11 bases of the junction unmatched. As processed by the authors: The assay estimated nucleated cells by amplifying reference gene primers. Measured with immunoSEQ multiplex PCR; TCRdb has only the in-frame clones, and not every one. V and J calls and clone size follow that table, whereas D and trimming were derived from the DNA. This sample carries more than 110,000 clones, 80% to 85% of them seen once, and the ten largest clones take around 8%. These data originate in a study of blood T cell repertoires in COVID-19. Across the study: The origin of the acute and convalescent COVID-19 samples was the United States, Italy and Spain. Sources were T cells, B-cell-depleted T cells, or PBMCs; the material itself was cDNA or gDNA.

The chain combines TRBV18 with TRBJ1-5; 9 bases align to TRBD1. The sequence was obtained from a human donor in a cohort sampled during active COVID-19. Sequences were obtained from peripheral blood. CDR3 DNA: TGTGCCAGCTCACCATTCTCCACAGGGGGCGCGGGTCAGCCCCAGCATTTT. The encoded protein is CASSPFSTGGAGQPQHF.